The next 32 T cell receptor beta chains were all read from a single sample in a study of cytomegalovirus exposure and HLA in healthy donors. Vbeta (60) and Jbeta (13) primers were used in the PCR. Clones were sequenced by immunoSEQ multiplex PCR, and TCRdb holds only the in-frame ones, with some missing. The sample carries 210,000 or so clones, 70% to 85% recorded once. Sequencing was performed on PBMCs. The receptors derive from an older woman in good health and CMV-seropositive.

J is TRBJ2-3 and V is TRBV7-6; 12 bases are a match to TRBD2. This CDR3 region has 17 residues. V lost 1 base and J lost 0; bases outside the gene matches: 2. The germline gives CDR1 SGHVS, CDR2 FNYEAQ. The CDR3 DNA reads as TGTGCCAGCAGCTTAGGGACTAGCGGGAAGAGCACAGATACGCAGTATTTT. Its translation is CASSLGTSGKSTDTQYF.

This clone was counted between two and nine times. The chain employs TRBV5-1 and TRBJ2-3, with TRBD2 identical over 7 bases. The germline V gene has CDR1 SGHRS and CDR2 YFSETQ. Unmatched junction bases numbered 1, after V lost 2 bases and J lost 1 base. This CDR3 spans 14 amino acids. For the CDR3, the DNA is TGCGCCAGCAGCTTCCTAGCGGGCACAGATACGCAGTATTTT. Protein sequence: CASSFLAGTDTQYF.

This chain connects TRBV4-1 to TRBJ2-7, with D possibly being TRBD1 (6 bases). The CDR3 is made up of 14 amino acids. The ends were cut back, 1 base at V and 3 bases at J, with 10 bases in the middle. The germline V gene encodes CDR1 MGHRA and CDR2 YSYEKL. The CDR3 region is CASSQGLQGYEQYF. The CDR3 nucleotides read TGCGCCAGCAGCCAAGGCTTACAGGGCTACGAGCAGTACTTC.

The gene calls are TRBV7-9 and TRBJ2-2, with D possibly TRBD1 on 5 matching bases. Between the trimmed V and J ends, which lost 4 bases and 8 bases, there was a span of 8 bases. The CDR3 length is 12 residues. Germline values: CDR1 SEHNR, CDR2 FQNEAQ (reference sequence). The CDR3 spells CASSSDSGELFF. The CDR3 region has the DNA TGTGCCAGCAGCTCCGACAGTGGGGAGCTGTTTTTT. Full variable domain (outside the CDR3, taken from reference TRBV7-9 and TRBJ2-2): DTGVSQNPRHKITKRGQNVTFRCDPISEHNRLYWYRQTLGQGPEFLTYFQNEAQLEKSRLLSDRFSAERPKGSFSTLEIQRTEQGDSAMYLCASSSDSGELFFGEGSRLTVL.

This clone has just one count. V and J are TRBV5-4 and TRBJ2-5; 11 bases line up with TRBD2. The trim removed 1 base at V and 5 bases at J, leaving 7 bases unmatched. Germline CDR1 and CDR2: SGHNT and YYREEE (reference sequence). CDR3 length equals 16 residues. CDR3 sequence reads: CASSLRGSGRGETQYF. DNA of the CDR3: TGTGCCAGCAGCTTGCGGGGTAGCGGGAGGGGTGAGACCCAGTACTTC.

The V and J genes are TRBV5-4 and TRBJ2-3; TRBD2 agrees at 11 bases. The CDR3 runs to 17 residues. The germline CDR1 and CDR2 sequences are SGHNT and YYREEE (reference sequence). Unmatched junction bases numbered 4, after V lost 0 bases and J lost 1 base. The CDR3 nucleotides are TGTGCCAGCAGCTTGGTGACTAGCGGGGAACGCACAGATACGCAGTATTTT. Translation gives CASSLVTSGERTDTQYF. Together with reference TRBV5-4 and TRBJ2-3, the CDR3 gives the full variable domain: ETGVTQSPTHLIKTRGQQVTLRCSSQSGHNTVSWYQQALGQGPQFIFQYYREEENGRGNFPPRFSGLQFPNYSSELNVNALELDDSALYLCASSLVTSGERTDTQYFGPGTRLTVL.

V usage is TRBV18 and J usage is TRBJ1-1; D might be TRBD1 (5 bases). The CDR3 spans 13 residues. Germline V gene sequence: CDR1 KGHSH, CDR2 LQKENI. Trimming stripped 4 bases from V and 1 base from J, with 7 bases between. The CDR3 DNA reads TGTGCCAGCTCACAAGGACAGAACACTGAAGCTTTCTTT. Its protein product is CASSQGQNTEAFF.

Concerning this clone: The sample holds other DNA sequences that translate to the same CDR3. This chain uses TRBV30 with TRBJ1-5; no clear D. Germline V lookup: CDR1 GTSNPN, CDR2 SVGIG (reference sequence). Trimming pared 0 bases from V and 1 base from J, leaving 4 bases between. The CDR3 consists of 13 residues. CDR3 residues: CAWSVLSNQPQHF. In DNA form, the CDR3 reads TGTGCCTGGAGTGTACTGAGCAATCAGCCCCAGCATTTT.

The gene calls are TRBV2 and TRBJ2-3; 10 positions agree with TRBD1. Germline V gives CDR1 SNHLY, CDR2 FYNNEI. Trimming took 2 bases from V and 4 from J; bases not matched to a gene: 3. The CDR3 loop spans 15 amino acids. Here the CDR3 reads CASSERDRGPDTQYF. The DNA for the CDR3 is TGTGCCAGCAGTGAAAGGGACAGGGGTCCAGATACGCAGTATTTT.

This clone occurred a few times. CDR3 bases: TGTGCCAGCAGCTTAAGGCGGACTAGCGGGGAGGGAACGCAGTATTTT. Translated: CASSLRRTSGEGTQYF. This rearrangement joins TRBV11-2 to TRBJ2-3; 12 bases map to TRBD2. CDR3 length equals 16 residues. The ends lost 2 bases at V and 9 bases at J; junction bases unmatched: 9. Germline CDR1 SGHAT, CDR2 FQNNGV.

The chain employs TRBV7-3 and TRBJ2-5, with 10 bases aligning to TRBD2. Germline CDR1 and CDR2: SGHTA and FQGTGA. The junction had 4 bases not matched to a gene; V was cut back by 1 base and J by 5 bases. The CDR3 extends over 15 amino acids. CDR3 protein: CASSLNSGGRETQYF. CDR3 coding DNA: TGTGCCAGCAGCTTAAATAGCGGGGGGAGGGAGACCCAGTACTTC.

The chain uses TRBV19 and TRBJ2-7, with a tentative D call TRBD2 (5 bases). This CDR3 has 16 amino acids. V dropped 4 bases and J dropped 3 bases, with 19 bases sitting between them. Germline V CDR1 and CDR2: LNHDA, SQIVND (reference sequence). CDR3 in DNA: TGTGCCAGTAGTAGGGCGGGCCGCACCTTGGGCTACGAGCAGTACTTC. Encoded protein: CASSRAGRTLGYEQYF.

The chain recombines TRBV25-1 with TRBJ1-1, with D tentatively TRBD1 (5 bases). Germline V gene data show CDR1 as MGHDK and CDR2 as SYGVNS. The V and J ends lost 3 bases and 5 bases respectively, with 13 bases between them. This CDR3 has 14 amino acids. The CDR3 reads CASSEAGKRTEAFF. CDR3 DNA sequence: TGTGCCAGCAGTGAGGCAGGGAAAAGGACTGAAGCTTTCTTT.

The V gene is TRBV5-1, the J gene TRBJ1-4, with TRBD1 matching over 9 bases. V was pared by 4 bases and J by 5 bases, with 9 bases of the junction left unmatched. Germline values: CDR1 SGHRS, CDR2 YFSETQ. The CDR3 extends over 16 amino acids. The CDR3 DNA reads as TGCGCCAGCAGCGCCGGGACAGGGCCACCGAATGAAAAACTGTTTTTT. Translating it yields CASSAGTGPPNEKLFF.

The V and J genes are TRBV18 and TRBJ2-2; D is unresolved. This CDR3 comprises 16 residues. CDR1 and CDR2 (germline): KGHSH, LQKENI. Trimming took off 3 bases at V and 3 bases at J, with 14 bases between the two ends. The CDR3 reads CASSPAVISDTGELFF. As DNA, the CDR3 is TGTGCCAGCTCACCGGCGGTAATTTCGGACACCGGGGAGCTGTTTTTT. The complete variable domain, with remaining parts taken from reference TRBV18 and TRBJ2-2, reads NAGVMQNPRHLVRRRGQEARLRCSPMKGHSHVYWYRQLPEEGLKFMVYLQKENIIDESGMPKERFSAEFPKEGPSILRIQQVVRGDSAAYFCASSPAVISDTGELFFGEGSRLTVL.

The V and J genes are TRBV6-1 and TRBJ1-2, with no clear D. The V gene's germline CDR1 is MNHNS and CDR2 SASEGT. CDR3 length: 16 amino acids. V lost 3 bases to trimming and J lost 2 bases, with 16 bases between them. The CDR3, as DNA: TGTGCCAGCAGTGATAGGAGCCGATTTCCAAACTATGGCTACACCTTC. Translation: CASSDRSRFPNYGYTF.

DNA of the CDR3: TGTGCCAGCAGCTTGACAGCATCCTCCTACGAGCAGTACTTC. It specifies CASSLTASSYEQYF. This sequence joins TRBV7-9 and TRBJ2-7, with D perhaps TRBD1 (5 bases). The CDR3 is 14 residues long. V was pared by 3 bases and J by 0 bases, with 9 bases between. Germline assignment: CDR1 SEHNR and CDR2 FQNEAQ (reference sequence).

This clone has a single count. This chain uses TRBV18 with TRBJ2-3; 9 bases are shared with TRBD2. Germline V gives CDR1 KGHSH, CDR2 LQKENI. V gave up 4 bases and J gave up 1 base; unmatched junction bases: 6. The CDR3 totals 16 residues. DNA for the CDR3: TGTGCCAGCTCACTATTTAGCGGGAGTGGCACAGATACGCAGTATTTT. Translated, it gives CASSLFSGSGTDTQYF.

The gene calls are TRBV19 and TRBJ2-2; the D is unclear. CDR3 size: 13 residues. Per germline, CDR1 LNHDA and CDR2 SQIVND (reference sequence). Trimming cost V 5 bases and J 5 bases, with 9 bases left between them. The CDR3 is CASSPKRTGELFF. The CDR3, as DNA: TGTGCCAGTAGTCCGAAGCGAACCGGGGAGCTGTTTTTT.

V is TRBV6-5 and J is TRBJ1-3, with D maybe TRBD1 (5 bases). The CDR3 is 15 amino acids. The germline gives CDR1 MNHEY, CDR2 SVGAGI. V lost 6 bases and J 0 bases, leaving 12 bases between the germline ends. The CDR3 reads CASRGGSNSGNTIYF. The CDR3 bases are TGTGCCAGCAGGGGGGGGAGCAACTCTGGAAACACCATATATTTT.

The chain has TRBV4-3 and TRBJ1-2, with a possible D match to TRBD1 (5 bases). With 1 base removed from V and 4 bases from J, the gap between germline ends came to 16 bases. The germline V gene has CDR1 LGHNA and CDR2 YSLEER. This CDR3 comprises 16 residues. The CDR3 coding sequence is TGCGCCAGCAGCCAAGCGGGTTCGGGGGGGAGCTATGGCTACACCTTC. It encodes CASSQAGSGGSYGYTF.

CDR3 sequence: CASSARTSGGGETQYF. CDR3 bases: TGTGCCAGCAGTGCCAGGACTAGCGGGGGGGGAGAGACCCAGTACTTC. V usage is TRBV2 and J usage is TRBJ2-5; 15 bases align to TRBD2. The CDR3 spans 16 residues. With 4 bases clipped from V and 4 bases from J, the junction kept 4 bases outside the gene matches. Per the germline V gene, CDR1 is SNHLY and CDR2 is FYNNEI.

The chain uses TRBV5-1 and TRBJ2-2; the D gene is possibly TRBD2 (6 bases). CDR3 length equals 15 residues. The germline CDR1 and CDR2 sequences are SGHRS and YFSETQ. Trimming left V 5 bases short and J 5 bases short, with 16 bases between. The CDR3 spells CASRSKLAGTGELFF. CDR3 bases: TGCGCCAGCAGGAGCAAACTAGCTGGTACCGGGGAGCTGTTTTTT.

The V gene is TRBV7-9, the J gene TRBJ2-1, with TRBD2 matching over 10 bases. With 5 bases clipped from V and 6 bases from J, the junction kept 10 bases outside the gene matches. From germline, CDR1 is SEHNR and CDR2 FQNEAQ (reference sequence). This CDR3 spans 16 amino acids. This chain's CDR3 is CASSPPGSGGANEQFF. The CDR3 nucleotides read TGTGCCAGCAGCCCCCCGGGAAGCGGGGGGGCCAATGAGCAGTTCTTC. Supplemented by reference TRBV7-9 and TRBJ2-1, the full variable domain reads DTGVSQNPRHKITKRGQNVTFRCDPISEHNRLYWYRQTLGQGPEFLTYFQNEAQLEKSRLLSDRFSAERPKGSFSTLEIQRTEQGDSAMYLCASSPPGSGGANEQFFGPGTRLTVL.

The J gene is TRBJ1-2, the V gene TRBV5-4; TRBD1 agrees at 9 bases. The CDR3 is made up of 15 amino acids. Looked up from germline, CDR1 is SGHNT and CDR2 is YYREEE (reference sequence). The ends lost 4 bases at V and 3 bases at J; junction bases unmatched: 7. CDR3 residues: CASSARTGVDYGYTF. In DNA form, the CDR3 reads TGTGCCAGCAGCGCGCGGACAGGGGTCGACTATGGCTACACCTTC.

This chain links TRBV5-1 with TRBJ1-1; the D gene is possibly TRBD1 (5 bases). CDR3 length: 14 amino acids. V lost 7 bases to trimming and J lost 3 bases, with 16 bases between them. Germline loops: CDR1 SGHRS, CDR2 YFSETQ. This chain's CDR3 is CASEAGHGDTEAFF. The CDR3 DNA is TGCGCCAGCGAGGCAGGGCATGGGGACACTGAAGCTTTCTTT. Variable domain in full (rest from reference TRBV5-1 and TRBJ1-1): KAGVTQTPRYLIKTRGQQVTLSCSPISGHRSVSWYQQTPGQGLQFLFEYFSETQRNKGNFPGRFSGRQFSNSRSEMNVSTLELGDSALYLCASEAGHGDTEAFFGQGTRLTVV.

This clone was observed a few times. This chain joins TRBV6-1 and TRBJ1-3; no definite D call. Trimming shortened V by 3 bases and J by 1 base, and 13 bases separated the two germline ends. CDR1 is MNHNS, CDR2 SASEGT, per germline. The CDR3 is 16 residues long. The CDR3 region has the DNA TGTGCCAGCAGTGACAACAGCCAGATGTCTGGAAACACCATATATTTT. This translates into CASSDNSQMSGNTIYF.

J is TRBJ2-7 and V is TRBV5-1; 9 bases line up with TRBD1. The ends lost 1 base at V and 5 bases at J; junction bases unmatched: 7. The CDR3 is made up of 15 amino acids. From germline, CDR1 is SGHRS and CDR2 YFSETQ. Here the CDR3 reads CASSLSTGGNDEQYF. CDR3 in DNA: TGCGCCAGCAGCTTGTCGACAGGGGGGAATGACGAGCAGTACTTC.

The chain combines TRBV4-3 with TRBJ1-2; 7 nucleotides line up with TRBD1. Germline assignment: CDR1 LGHNA and CDR2 YSLEER. Trimming removed 1 base from V and 4 bases from J; junction bases left unmatched: 3. The CDR3 is 14 residues long. The CDR3 DNA follows: TGCGCCAGCAGCCAAGCCAGGGGGGCCTATGGCTACACCTTC. As protein: CASSQARGAYGYTF.

This chain's CDR3 is CASRLQGDAEAFF. The DNA of the CDR3 is TGTGCCAGCAGACTCCAGGGGGACGCTGAAGCTTTCTTT. The chain has TRBV28 and TRBJ1-1; 7 nucleotides align to TRBD1. The CDR3 has 13 amino acids. V gave up 6 bases and J gave up 6 bases; unmatched junction bases: 7. The germline CDR1 and CDR2 sequences are MDHEN and SYDVKM.

This chain uses TRBV7-7 with TRBJ1-4; 11 bases fit TRBD1. V lost 5 bases and J lost 4; bases outside the gene matches: 3. This CDR3 spans 15 amino acids. Germline V gene data show CDR1 as SSHAT and CDR2 as FNYEAQ (reference sequence). CDR3 in DNA: TGTGCCAGCAGCAGGACAGGGGGCAATAATGAAAAACTGTTTTTT. Amino acids: CASSRTGGNNEKLFF. The variable domain in full, completed from reference TRBV7-7 and TRBJ1-4, reads GAGVSQSPRYKVTKRGQDVTLRCDPISSHATLYWYQQALGQGPEFLTYFNYEAQPDKSGLPSDRFSAERPEGSISTLTIQRTEQRDSAMYRCASSRTGGNNEKLFFGSGTQLSVL.

This chain connects TRBV21-1 to TRBJ1-1. TRBV21-1 is listed as a pseudogene. This CDR3 has 15 amino acids. Here the CDR3 reads CASSNLLAGNTEAFF. The DNA for the CDR3 is TGTGCCAGCAGCAATCTTCTAGCAGGGAACACTGAAGCTTTCTTT.